The source of this T cell receptor (beta chain) is a study of T cell responses to AZD1222 COVID-19 vaccine. Sequencing was performed with immunoSEQ multiplex PCR; in TCRdb, only in-frame clones are kept and a portion is missing. The repertoire holds roughly 190,000 clones, with approximately 91% as singletons. CDR1 and CDR2 from the germline V gene are SGDLS and YYNGEE. CDR3 length: 14 amino acids. V lost 6 bases, J lost 0 bases, and 13 bases lay in between. Source: peripheral blood, taken 28 days after the second AZD1222 dose. This sequence joins TRBV9 and TRBJ2-7; D possibly corresponds to TRBD2 (5 bases). This clonotype originated in an adult who received the AZD1222 COVID-19 vaccine. The CDR3 loop is CASNEGLTSYEQYF. In nucleotides, the CDR3 is TGTGCCAGCAATGAGGGCCTCACCTCCTACGAGCAGTACTTC.